This T cell receptor (beta chain) emerged from a study of T cell changes during pregnancy in multiple sclerosis. This CDR3 comprises 14 residues. The V gene end was trimmed by 5 bases and the J gene end by 2 bases; junction bases not matched to a gene: 4. Per germline, CDR1 KGHSH and CDR2 LQKENI. TCRdb's copy holds only in-frame clones and misses some; the assay was immunoSEQ multiplex PCR. The table includes around 99,000 clones, 80% to 95% detected once. This clonotype was sampled from a female donor with multiple sclerosis, enrolled in a pregnancy study. The chain links TRBV18 to TRBJ2-5, with 8 bases fitting TRBD1. Specimen: peripheral blood, collected in the first trimester of pregnancy. This CDR3 is CASSTRTGQETQYF. The DNA of the CDR3 is TGTGCCAGCTCAACAAGGACAGGGCAAGAGACCCAGTACTTC.